The clone carrying this TCR beta chain was observed a few times. Its antigen remains unidentified. The CDR3 runs 15 residues. Deletions cut 4 bases from V and 4 bases from J, with 15 bases between. Germline CDR1 and CDR2: SGHRS and YFSETQ. This sample is drawn from a study of cytomegalovirus exposure and HLA in healthy donors. Broader study findings: Per a later analysis, about 17,000 TCR beta sequences showed association with HLA alleles at 0.05 false discovery rate.

The study ran its PCR with 60 Vbeta and 13 Jbeta primers. Here immunoSEQ multiplex PCR was the method, and the copy in TCRdb shows in-frame clones only, minus some. The sample records 85,000 to 95,000 clones, over 60% being singletons. This TCR came from a man younger than 40 in good health and CMV-seropositive. This sequence joins TRBV5-1 and TRBJ1-5; D unclear. Input material: PBMCs. CDR3 DNA sequence: TGCGCCAGCAGCCGCACCGGGGATGTAAATCAGCCCCAGCATTTT. The encoded protein is CASSRTGDVNQPQHF.